A single sample is the source of the 32 T cell receptor beta chains below, sequenced in a study of vaccination and CD4 T cells after COVID-19. Cultured CD4+ T cell DNA was sequenced using the Oncomine TCR Beta short-read assay. TCRdb re-called the PCR reads through MiXCR, storing one row per CDR3 protein. The table includes fewer than 20,000 distinct CDR3 sequences, 42% detected once. For these receptors, no antigen is known. Treatment meaning: approximately nine-day PBMC culture with coronavirus spike peptide pools or control peptides (ViraFEST assay). The sample was CD4+ T cells from blood, cultured in vitro, taken before SARS-CoV-2 vaccination. These receptors were collected from a human donor who received a COVID-19 vaccine.

This clonotype was observed a few times. J is TRBJ2-7 and V is TRBV20-1, with 7 bases identical to TRBD2. The CDR3 contains 13 residues. The trim removed 4 bases at V and 6 bases at J, leaving 9 bases unmatched. Germline assignment: CDR1 DFQATT and CDR2 SNEGSKA (reference sequence). The CDR3: CSAIPREGFEQYF. CDR3 coding DNA: TGCAGTGCTATCCCCAGGGAGGGATTCGAGCAGTACTTC.

This clonotype came up once. V usage is TRBV6-1 and J usage is TRBJ2-5; 14 bases line up with TRBD2. This CDR3 has 16 residues. Germline lookup yields CDR1 MNHNS and CDR2 SASEGT. V lost 6 bases to trimming and J lost 5 bases; unmatched junction nucleotides: 8. The CDR3 loop is CASRMTSGGAGETQYF. The CDR3 DNA reads TGTGCCAGCAGAATGACTAGCGGGGGGGCCGGGGAGACCCAGTACTTC.

This clonotype has only a few counts. The chain uses TRBV6-1 and TRBJ1-1, with TRBD1 matching 7 bases. The length of the CDR3 is 15 residues. After removal of 4 bases from V and 4 bases from J, the junction contained 9 bases not matched to a gene. Germline-derived CDR1 and CDR2 are MNHNS and SASEGT. The CDR3 protein is CASSGSRGVGTEAFF. CDR3 DNA: TGTGCCAGCAGTGGTAGCAGGGGGGTGGGCACTGAAGCTTTCTTT.

This clonotype was observed a few times. The gene calls are TRBV6-1 and TRBJ1-2; TRBD1 might be the D (6 bases). CDR3 length: 13 amino acids. Germline V lookup: CDR1 MNHNS, CDR2 SASEGT. Deletions cut 6 bases from V and 5 bases from J, with 13 bases between. The CDR3 loop is CASRQDRNYGYTF. The DNA of the CDR3 is TGTGCCAGCAGGCAAGACAGGAATTATGGCTACACCTTC.

This clonotype was detected a few times. J is TRBJ2-3 and V is TRBV7-2; 8 bases map to TRBD2. V shed 0 bases and J 10 bases; nucleotides not matched to a gene: 6. The germline V gene has CDR1 SGHTA and CDR2 FQGNSA. The CDR3 runs 14 residues. In DNA form, the CDR3 reads TGTGCCAGCAGCTTAGCTTTGCGGGGGGCCTCGCAGTATTTT. Translating gives CASSLALRGASQYF.

This clonotype appeared a few times. The chain joins TRBV10-1 to TRBJ1-2; 8 bases agree with TRBD1. The germline V gene encodes CDR1 WNHNN and CDR2 SYGVQD (reference sequence). This CDR3 region has 13 residues. J was trimmed by 2 bases and V by 4 bases; bases with no gene match: 0. CDR3 bases: TGCGCCAGCAGTGGGGACAGGAACTATGGCTACACCTTC. Protein product: CASSGDRNYGYTF.

The chain combines TRBV19 with TRBJ2-2; possibly TRBD1 or TRBD2 for D (5 bases each). This CDR3 has 13 amino acids. Germline CDR1 is LNHDA and CDR2 is SQIVND (reference sequence). Trimming removed 7 bases from V and 7 bases from J, with 13 bases in between. Here the CDR3 DNA reads TGTGCCAGTACGGGGATGAGGGGCGGGGAGCTGTTTTTT. This translates into CASTGMRGGELFF.

The sample holds a few counts of this clonotype. The chain recombines TRBV6-1 with TRBJ1-1; D ambiguous. Germline-derived CDR1 and CDR2 are MNHNS and SASEGT. The CDR3 is 11 residues long. V gave up 8 bases and J gave up 9 bases, with 13 bases separating them. The CDR3 is CASGTGVKAFF. CDR3 in DNA: TGTGCCAGCGGCACTGGGGTGAAAGCTTTCTTT.

The V call is TRBV30, the J call TRBJ2-7; D unresolved. Trimming took off 0 bases at V and 0 bases at J, with 12 bases between the two ends. The CDR3 is 15 residues long. Per germline, CDR1 GTSNPN and CDR2 SVGIG (reference sequence). CDR3 bases: TGTGCCTGGAGTGTACCCCGTCACAGCTCCTACGAGCAGTACTTC. Residues: CAWSVPRHSSYEQYF.

The chain joins TRBV25-1 to TRBJ2-2; 8 bases agree with TRBD2. The trim removed 3 bases at V and 5 bases at J, leaving 8 bases unmatched. The CDR3 consists of 16 residues. Germline V gene sequence: CDR1 MGHDK, CDR2 SYGVNS. CDR3 DNA sequence: TGTGCCAGCAGTGACTACTCGGGGGGGAATACCGGGGAGCTGTTTTTT. Translated, it gives CASSDYSGGNTGELFF. The variable domain in full, completed from reference TRBV25-1 and TRBJ2-2, reads EADIYQTPRYLVIGTGKKITLECSQTMGHDKMYWYQQDPGMELHLIHYSYGVNSTEKGDLSSESTVSRIRTEHFPLTLESARPSHTSQYLCASSDYSGGNTGELFFGEGSRLTVL.

V usage is TRBV6-5 and J usage is TRBJ1-2; no clear D. CDR1 is MNHEY and CDR2 is SVGAGI in the germline V gene. This CDR3 is 11 amino acids long. Trimming left V 2 bases short and J 8 bases short, with 6 bases between. The CDR3 nucleotides read TGTGCCAGCAGTTACGTCCACGGCTACACCTTC. As protein: CASSYVHGYTF.

This clonotype appeared a few times. V and J are TRBV7-9 and TRBJ1-5; no definite D call. The CDR3 consists of 12 residues. The ends were cut back, 5 bases at V and 6 bases at J, with 8 bases in the middle. Germline loops: CDR1 SEHNR, CDR2 FQNEAQ (reference sequence). CDR3 sequence (DNA): TGTGCCAGCAGCCGGCTGAGTCAGCCCCAGCATTTT. This translates into CASSRLSQPQHF. The complete variable domain, with remaining parts taken from reference TRBV7-9 and TRBJ1-5, reads DTGVSQNPRHKITKRGQNVTFRCDPISEHNRLYWYRQTLGQGPEFLTYFQNEAQLEKSRLLSDRFSAERPKGSFSTLEIQRTEQGDSAMYLCASSRLSQPQHFGDGTRLSIL.

This clonotype was counted a few times. V and J are TRBV7-2 and TRBJ2-5; D remains unclear. Germline V gene sequence: CDR1 SGHTA, CDR2 FQGNSA. CDR3 size: 14 residues. Trimming pared 1 base from V and 1 base from J, leaving 7 bases between. In DNA, the CDR3 is TGTGCCAGCAGCTTAGAGGGCTTCCAAGAGACCCAGTACTTC. Its protein product is CASSLEGFQETQYF.

The chain uses TRBV20-1 and TRBJ2-2; D possibly matches TRBD1 or TRBD2 (5 bases each). CDR1 and CDR2 from the germline V gene are DFQATT and SNEGSKA (reference sequence). The CDR3 has 18 amino acids. V dropped 0 bases and J dropped 3 bases, with 20 bases sitting between them. CDR3 sequence: CSARDFSGPAPHTGELFF. CDR3 DNA sequence: TGCAGTGCTAGAGATTTTTCGGGGCCCGCACCGCACACCGGGGAGCTGTTTTTT.

This chain links TRBV29-1 with TRBJ1-1; no clear D. Germline CDR1 SQVTM, CDR2 ANQGSEA. CDR3 size: 13 residues. V lost 4 bases and J lost 5, with 14 bases in between. The CDR3: CSVVKEVGTEAFF. The DNA of the CDR3 is TGCAGCGTTGTCAAGGAGGTTGGGACTGAAGCTTTCTTT.

The CDR3 DNA sequence: TGTGCCAGCAGTTACGGGGCGGGGCCGCGCACAGATACGCAGTATTTT. It codes for CASSYGAGPRTDTQYF. J is TRBJ2-3 and V is TRBV6-5; tentatively, D is TRBD2 (6 bases). The CDR3 runs 16 residues. V dropped 2 bases and J dropped 1 base, with 13 bases sitting between them. Germline V CDR1 and CDR2: MNHEY, SVGAGI.

As DNA, the CDR3 is TGTGCCAGTAGTCTACCCACAGATACGCAGTATTTT. It specifies CASSLPTDTQYF. The chain recombines TRBV19 with TRBJ2-3, with D unclear. The V gene's germline CDR1 is LNHDA and CDR2 SQIVND (reference sequence). The CDR3 length is 12 residues. The ends were cut back, 5 bases at V and 2 bases at J, with 5 bases in the middle.

A few counts support this clonotype. V is TRBV2 and J is TRBJ1-4; TRBD1 is a possible D gene (5 bases). Trimming shortened V by 3 bases and J by 1 base, and 6 bases separated the two germline ends. The CDR3 has 14 residues. Looked up from germline, CDR1 is SNHLY and CDR2 is FYNNEI. Here the CDR3 DNA reads TGTGCCAGCAGTGATGGGGGAACTAATGAAAAACTGTTTTTT. Its protein product is CASSDGGTNEKLFF.

The rearrangement joins TRBV10-3 to TRBJ1-2; TRBD1 aligns across 8 bases. CDR3 length: 14 residues. With 3 bases clipped from V and 4 bases from J, the junction kept 4 bases outside the gene matches. Per the germline V gene, CDR1 is ENHRY and CDR2 is SYGVKD. The CDR3 DNA sequence: TGTGCCATCAGTGAAGGGCAGGGGGCCTATGGCTACACCTTC. It yields the protein CAISEGQGAYGYTF.

This chain joins TRBV6-2 or TRBV6-3 and TRBJ1-2, with unresolved D. CDR1 is MNHEY and CDR2 is SVGEGT in the germline V gene. CDR3 length equals 14 residues. V lost 2 bases and J 2 bases, leaving 9 bases between the germline ends. CDR3 bases: TGTGCCAGCAGTTACGTGGGGAGGAACTATGGCTACACCTTC. Its protein product is CASSYVGRNYGYTF.

The chain combines TRBV12-3 or TRBV12-4 with TRBJ1-2, with 8 bases lining up with TRBD1. There are 15 residues in the CDR3. Unmatched junction bases numbered 9, after V lost 5 bases and J lost 4 bases. CDR3 protein: CASSRRQGSSYGYTF. CDR3 DNA: TGTGCCAGCAGTAGGAGACAGGGGAGTAGCTATGGCTACACCTTC.

This chain joins TRBV2 and TRBJ1-1; no definite D call. Looked up from germline, CDR1 is SNHLY and CDR2 is FYNNEI. V lost 2 bases, J lost 3 bases, and 1 base lay in between. The CDR3 has 11 amino acids. Here the CDR3 DNA reads TGTGCCAGCAGTGAATACACTGAAGCTTTCTTT. Translation: CASSEYTEAFF.

V usage is TRBV21-1 and J usage is TRBJ1-5; whether TRBD1, the table's D call, matches the DNA was not checked. TRBV21-1 is an annotated pseudogene. The CDR3 runs to 15 residues. In DNA, the CDR3 is TGTGCCAGCAGTCGGACAGGGGGAACCAATCAGCCCCAGCATTTT. This translates into CASSRTGGTNQPQHF.

The V and J genes are TRBV4-1 and TRBJ1-2; D is uncertain. Trimming took 1 base from V and 4 from J, leaving 10 bases between them. From germline, CDR1 is MGHRA and CDR2 YSYEKL. This CDR3 contains 14 residues. This CDR3 is CASSQAPRVYGYTF. The DNA for the CDR3 is TGCGCCAGCAGCCAAGCCCCTCGGGTCTATGGCTACACCTTC.

V and J are TRBV7-2 and TRBJ2-5; D unclear. The CDR3 sequence is 13 residues long. Deletions cut 5 bases from V and 2 bases from J, with 9 bases between. CDR1 is SGHTA, CDR2 FQGNSA, per germline. This CDR3 reads CASSTVPQETQYF. The CDR3 DNA sequence: TGTGCCAGCAGCACCGTTCCTCAAGAGACCCAGTACTTC. The whole variable domain, remainder taken from reference TRBV7-2 and TRBJ2-5, is GAGVSQSPSNKVTEKGKDVELRCDPISGHTALYWYRQSLGQGLEFLIYFQGNSAPDKSGLPSDRFSAERTGGSVSTLTIQRTQQEDSAVYLCASSTVPQETQYFGPGTRLLVL.

CDR3: CASSLEGGQGEQYF. CDR3 DNA: TGTGCCAGCAGCTTAGAAGGGGGGCAAGGGGAGCAGTACTTC. This chain connects TRBV11-3 to TRBJ2-7; TRBD1 or TRBD2 may be the D gene (6 bases each). Trimming shortened V by 0 bases and J by 7 bases, and 13 bases separated the two germline ends. CDR3 length: 14 residues. Germline-derived CDR1 and CDR2 are SGHNT and YENEEA.

This clonotype was counted once. The chain has TRBV11-3 and TRBJ2-3; possibly TRBD2 for D (5 bases). The CDR3 is made up of 13 amino acids. Trimming pared 5 bases from V and 7 bases from J, leaving 13 bases between. Germline CDR1 and CDR2: SGHNT and YENEEA. The CDR3 bases are TGTGCCAGCAGCGACTATCAGGAAAATACGCAGTATTTT. Translating gives CASSDYQENTQYF.

J is TRBJ2-5 and V is TRBV4-2; D not certain. The V end was cut by 0 bases, the J end by 5 bases, with 19 bases between. The length of the CDR3 is 17 residues. Per the germline V gene, CDR1 is LGHNA and CDR2 is YNFKEQ. CDR3 nucleotides: TGTGCCAGCAGCCAAGATAACTCACCTGGCGTGGTGGAGACCCAGTACTTC. Encoded protein: CASSQDNSPGVVETQYF.

The chain joins TRBV19 to TRBJ1-2; TRBD1 aligns across 8 bases. The trim removed 10 bases at V and 4 bases at J, leaving 5 bases unmatched. CDR3 length: 12 residues. Germline V gene lookup returns CDR1 LNHDA and CDR2 SQIVND (reference sequence). CDR3 amino acids: CATRTGPYGYTF. DNA of the CDR3: TGTGCCACCAGGACAGGGCCCTATGGCTACACCTTC.

This clonotype turned up a few times. This rearrangement joins TRBV30 to TRBJ1-5, with D unclear. Between the trimmed V and J ends, which lost 0 bases and 4 bases, there was a span of 7 bases. This CDR3 spans 13 amino acids. CDR1 and CDR2 (germline): GTSNPN, SVGIG (reference sequence). As DNA, the CDR3 is TGTGCCTGGAGTGTGGGCACGAATCAGCCCCAGCATTTT. Its protein product is CAWSVGTNQPQHF.

CDR3 nucleotides: TGTGCCAGCAGCCAGGACAGGGCTAATTCACCCCTCCACTTT. Translation: CASSQDRANSPLHF. V gene TRBV4-2 combines with J gene TRBJ1-6; 8 bases agree with TRBD1. Germline lookup yields CDR1 LGHNA and CDR2 YNFKEQ. This CDR3 has 14 residues. After removal of 3 bases from V and 6 bases from J, the junction contained 1 base not matched to a gene.

The chain employs TRBV24-1 and TRBJ1-5; possible D gene TRBD1, 6 bases. This CDR3 has 17 residues. CDR1 is KGHDR and CDR2 is SFDVKD in the germline V gene. The ends were cut back, 4 bases at V and 1 base at J, with 16 bases in the middle. CDR3 nucleotides: TGTGCCACCAGTGACTCCAAACAGGGATGGAGCAATCAGCCCCAGCATTTT. Residues: CATSDSKQGWSNQPQHF.